This section outlines one T cell receptor beta chain sequence together with its context. No antigen is known for it. Germline CDR1 and CDR2: KGHSH and LQKENI. The CDR3 length is 16 residues. Trimming left V 4 bases short and J 3 bases short, with 18 bases between. cDNA synthesis used the whole RNA isolate, giving expressed TCRB sequences. Some clones are missing from TCRdb's copy, which holds only in-frame ones; the method was immunoSEQ multiplex PCR. The top ten clones hold more than 0.5% of a sample with roughly 160,000 clones, around 8.3% of them seen once. This sample is drawn from a study of beta chain features in type 1 diabetes. Whole-study findings and limits: In every one of the four CD4+ subsets, TCRB CDR3s were moderately but significantly shorter in Type 1 diabetes patients.

The clonotype was recovered from a woman aged 18-35 years with type 1 diabetes. Sequencing used central memory CD4+ T cells from blood. This chain connects TRBV18 to TRBJ1-1; TRBD1 is a possible D gene (6 bases). The CDR3 is CASSLGTNPVDTEAFF. Written as DNA, the CDR3 is TGTGCCAGCTCACTCGGGACAAACCCTGTGGACACTGAAGCTTTCTTT.